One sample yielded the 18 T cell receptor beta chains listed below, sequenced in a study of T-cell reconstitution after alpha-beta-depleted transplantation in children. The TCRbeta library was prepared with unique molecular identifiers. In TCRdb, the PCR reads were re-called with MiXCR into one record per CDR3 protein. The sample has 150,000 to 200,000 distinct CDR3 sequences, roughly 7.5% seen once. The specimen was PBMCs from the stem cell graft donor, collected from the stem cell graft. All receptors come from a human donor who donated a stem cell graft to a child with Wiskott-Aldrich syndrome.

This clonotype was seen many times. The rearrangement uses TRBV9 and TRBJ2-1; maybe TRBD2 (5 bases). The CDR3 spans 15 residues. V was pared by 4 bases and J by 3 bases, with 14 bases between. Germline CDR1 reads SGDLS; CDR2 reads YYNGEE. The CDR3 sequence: CASSPEAGIYNEQFF. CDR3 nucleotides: TGTGCCAGCAGCCCCGAGGCGGGTATCTACAATGAGCAGTTCTTC.

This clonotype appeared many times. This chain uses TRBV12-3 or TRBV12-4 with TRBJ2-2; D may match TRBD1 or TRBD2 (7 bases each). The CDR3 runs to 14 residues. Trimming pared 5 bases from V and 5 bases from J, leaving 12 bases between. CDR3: CASSPGGGTGELFF. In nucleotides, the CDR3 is TGTGCCAGCAGTCCAGGGGGGGGGACCGGGGAGCTGTTTTTT.

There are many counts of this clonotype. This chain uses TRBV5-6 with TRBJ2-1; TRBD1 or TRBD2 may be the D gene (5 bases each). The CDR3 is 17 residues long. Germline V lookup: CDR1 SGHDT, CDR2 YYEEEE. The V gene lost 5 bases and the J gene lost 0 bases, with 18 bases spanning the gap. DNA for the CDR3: TGTGCCAGCAGACCCGATGCCGGGACCAGCTCCTACAATGAGCAGTTCTTC. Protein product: CASRPDAGTSSYNEQFF.

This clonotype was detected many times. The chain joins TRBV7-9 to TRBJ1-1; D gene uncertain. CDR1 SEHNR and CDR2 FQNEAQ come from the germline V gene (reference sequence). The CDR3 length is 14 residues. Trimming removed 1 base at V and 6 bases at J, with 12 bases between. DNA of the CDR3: TGTGCCAGCAGCTTAGGTTTAGAAACCCCTGAAGCTTTCTTT. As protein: CASSLGLETPEAFF.

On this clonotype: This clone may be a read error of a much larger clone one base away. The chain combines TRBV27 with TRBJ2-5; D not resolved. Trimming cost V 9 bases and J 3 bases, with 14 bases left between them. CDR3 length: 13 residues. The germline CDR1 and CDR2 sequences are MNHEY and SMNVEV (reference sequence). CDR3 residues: CASRKGRKETQYF. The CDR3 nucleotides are TGTGCCAGTAGAAAGGGTCGCAAAGAGACCCAGTACTTC.

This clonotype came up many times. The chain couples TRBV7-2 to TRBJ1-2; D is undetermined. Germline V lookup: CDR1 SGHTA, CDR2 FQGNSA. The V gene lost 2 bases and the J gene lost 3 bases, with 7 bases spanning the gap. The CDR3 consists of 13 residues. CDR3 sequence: CASSLRTDYGYTF. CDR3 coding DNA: TGTGCCAGCAGCTTAAGGACGGACTATGGCTACACCTTC.

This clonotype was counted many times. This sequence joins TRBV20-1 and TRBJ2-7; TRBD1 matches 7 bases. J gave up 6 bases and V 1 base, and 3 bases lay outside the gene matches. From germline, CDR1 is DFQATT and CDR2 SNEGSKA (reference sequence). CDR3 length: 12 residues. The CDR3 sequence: CSARATGVEQYF. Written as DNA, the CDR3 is TGCAGTGCTAGAGCCACAGGGGTCGAGCAGTACTTC.

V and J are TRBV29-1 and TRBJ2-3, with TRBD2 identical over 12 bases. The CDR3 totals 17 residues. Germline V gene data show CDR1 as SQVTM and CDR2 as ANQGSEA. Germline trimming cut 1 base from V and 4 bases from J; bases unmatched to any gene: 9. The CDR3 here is CSVEGTSGDAHPDTQYF. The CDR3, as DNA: TGCAGCGTTGAAGGGACTAGCGGGGATGCCCACCCAGATACGCAGTATTTT.

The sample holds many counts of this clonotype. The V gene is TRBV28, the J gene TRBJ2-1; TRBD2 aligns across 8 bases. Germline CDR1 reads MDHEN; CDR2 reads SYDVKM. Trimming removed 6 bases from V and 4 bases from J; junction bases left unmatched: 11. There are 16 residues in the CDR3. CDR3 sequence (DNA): TGTGCCAGCAGCCTCGGGGGGGCCCTTTTATACAATGAGCAGTTCTTC. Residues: CASSLGGALLYNEQFF.

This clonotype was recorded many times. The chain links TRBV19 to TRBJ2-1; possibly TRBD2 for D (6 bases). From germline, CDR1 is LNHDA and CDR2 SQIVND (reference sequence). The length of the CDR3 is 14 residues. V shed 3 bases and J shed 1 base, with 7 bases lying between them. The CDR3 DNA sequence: TGTGCCAGTAGTATGGGGGGATCCTACAATGAGCAGTTCTTC. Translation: CASSMGGSYNEQFF.

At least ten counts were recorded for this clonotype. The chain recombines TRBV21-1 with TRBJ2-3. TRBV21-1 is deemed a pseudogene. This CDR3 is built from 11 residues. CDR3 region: CARGYTDTQYF. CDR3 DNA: TGTGCCAGGGGGTACACAGATACGCAGTATTTT.

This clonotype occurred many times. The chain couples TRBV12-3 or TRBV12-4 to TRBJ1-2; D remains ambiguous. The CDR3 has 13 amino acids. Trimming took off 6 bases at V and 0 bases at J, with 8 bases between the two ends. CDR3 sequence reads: CASSPHPNYGYTF. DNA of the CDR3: TGTGCCAGCAGCCCACACCCTAACTATGGCTACACCTTC.

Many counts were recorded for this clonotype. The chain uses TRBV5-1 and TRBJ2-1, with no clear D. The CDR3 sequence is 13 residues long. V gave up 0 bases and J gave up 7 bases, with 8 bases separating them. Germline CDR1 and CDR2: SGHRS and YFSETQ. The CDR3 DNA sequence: TGCGCCAGCAGCTTGGCCCAGCGAAATGAGCAGTTCTTC. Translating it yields CASSLAQRNEQFF.

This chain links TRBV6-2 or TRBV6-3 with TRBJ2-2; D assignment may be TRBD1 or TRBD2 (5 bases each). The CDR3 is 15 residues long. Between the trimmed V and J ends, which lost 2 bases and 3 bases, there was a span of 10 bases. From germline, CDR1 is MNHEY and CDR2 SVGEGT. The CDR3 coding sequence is TGTGCCAGCAGTTACGAAGGGGAGTACACCGGGGAGCTGTTTTTT. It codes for CASSYEGEYTGELFF.

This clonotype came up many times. The CDR3 coding sequence is TGTGCCAGCAGCCCGCTGGGACTAGCGGGGGCCCCAGACAATGAGCAGTTCTTC. This sequence encodes CASSPLGLAGAPDNEQFF. J is TRBJ2-1 and V is TRBV11-1; TRBD2 matches at 14 bases. The V and J ends lost 5 bases and 5 bases, in that order; junction bases with no gene match: 11. Looked up from germline, CDR1 is SGHAT and CDR2 is FQDESV (reference sequence). The CDR3 runs to 18 residues.

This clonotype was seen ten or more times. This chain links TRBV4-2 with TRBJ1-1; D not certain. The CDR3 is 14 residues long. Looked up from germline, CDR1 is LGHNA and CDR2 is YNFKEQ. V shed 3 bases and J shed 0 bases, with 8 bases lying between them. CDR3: CASSQANLNTEAFF. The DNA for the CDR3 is TGTGCCAGCAGCCAGGCTAATCTGAACACTGAAGCTTTCTTT.

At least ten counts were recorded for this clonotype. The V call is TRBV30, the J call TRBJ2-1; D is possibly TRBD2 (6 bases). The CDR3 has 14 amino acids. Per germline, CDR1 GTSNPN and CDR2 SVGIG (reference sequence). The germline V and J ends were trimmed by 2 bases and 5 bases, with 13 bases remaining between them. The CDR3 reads CAWSRLAWDNEQFF. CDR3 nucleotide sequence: TGTGCCTGGAGTAGGCTAGCGTGGGACAATGAGCAGTTCTTC.

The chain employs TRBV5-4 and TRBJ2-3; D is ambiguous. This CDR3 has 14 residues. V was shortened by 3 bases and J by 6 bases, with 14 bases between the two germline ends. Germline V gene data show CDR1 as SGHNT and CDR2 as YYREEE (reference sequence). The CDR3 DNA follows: TGTGCCAGCAGCTCGACCCCACTGGTGGATACGCAGTATTTT. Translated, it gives CASSSTPLVDTQYF.